This T cell receptor beta chain stems from a study of T-cell memory formation after mild COVID-19. Study background: TCR clusters were largely donor specific. Findings of the study overall: Clones shrinking between day 15 and 85 showed a balanced CD4/CD8 split, and those that grew later tilted toward CD4+. Those CD4+ clones that contracted were mainly in CM and EM (CD8+ ones in EMRA). Memory cells collected pre-infection included some clones that later responded, suggesting cross-reactive memory joined.

The CDR3 totals 14 residues. V was clipped by 1 base and J by 7 bases, with 11 bases between them. Germline values: CDR1 KGHDR, CDR2 SFDVKD. Each CDR3 protein gets one entry after TCRdb re-called the 5' RACE reads with MiXCR. The sample shows hundreds of thousands of distinct CDR3 sequences, just over 20% of them seen only once. This clonotype was counted between two and nine times. Antigen specificity is unknown. The TCR sequence derives from an adult woman who had mild COVID-19 (a few samples of this study predate the infection). Cell type and time point are not known. The chain couples TRBV24-1 to TRBJ2-3; no reliable D call. Sequences were obtained from PBMCs or a T cell subset sorted from them (not recorded which). The CDR3 sequence: CATSDFVQIYTQYF. The CDR3 DNA is TGTGCCACCAGTGATTTCGTCCAGATTTATACGCAGTATTTT.